This T cell receptor (beta chain) emerged from a study of OX40 agonist ivuxolimab in advanced cancers. Produced via immunoSEQ multiplex PCR; TCRdb's table is partial and in-frame only. The sample includes about 50,000 clones, around 90% of them seen just once. This sample comprised CD4+ or CD8+ T cells sorted from blood, obtained in a trial of the OX40 agonist ivuxolimab. This TCR came from an adult with an advanced solid tumor such as melanoma, head and neck, liver or kidney cancer.

The CDR3 DNA is TGCGCCAGCAGTAGAGCCCGGGGACAGGTGAACAATGAGCAGTTCTTC. It specifies CASSRARGQVNNEQFF. The chain recombines TRBV10-1 with TRBJ2-1; 8 bases line up with TRBD1. V lost 5 bases, J lost 5 bases, and 11 bases stayed unmatched. The CDR3 runs to 16 residues. From germline, CDR1 is WNHNN and CDR2 SYGVQD (reference sequence).